The present entry profiles one T cell receptor beta chain with its context. Antigen specificity is unknown. This specimen includes other DNA sequences encoding the same CDR3. The sample belongs to a study of radiation and T cells in renal cell carcinoma. About the study: Nephrectomy followed 15 Gy stereotactic body radiation by 4 weeks.

The study, taken as a whole, reports: From baseline, blood top tumor clonotypes peaked at 2 weeks post-radiation.

Time point defined: baseline pretreatment blood. Treatment here: 15 Gy SBRT to primary tumor, nephrectomy 4 weeks later. Radiation-treated patients gave blood at baseline, week 2 and week 4. TCRdb keeps only in-frame clones here, not all; method: immunoSEQ multiplex PCR. This table has tens of thousands of clones, around 80% appearing once. The TCR comes from a man in his fifties or sixties with renal cell carcinoma. This specimen was blood, taken from a patient whose treatment included radiotherapy and nephrectomy.

As DNA, the CDR3 is TGCGCCAGCAGCTTGGCCGGGGGAGTAGGCACCGGGGAGCTGTTTTTT. This sequence encodes CASSLAGGVGTGELFF. J is TRBJ2-2 and V is TRBV5-1; D possibly corresponds to TRBD2 (6 bases). V was trimmed by 0 bases and J by 4 bases, leaving 13 bases between them. Germline assignment: CDR1 SGHRS and CDR2 YFSETQ. The CDR3 covers 16 residues.